Following are 20 T cell receptor beta chains from one sample sequenced in a study of early T cells in non-severe SARS-CoV-2 infection. TCRdb redid the calling of the 5' RACE reads with MiXCR, one entry per CDR3 protein. The profile covers under 70,000 distinct CDR3 sequences, with approximately 6% appearing a single time and roughly 3.5% taken by the ten largest. The sample in question was whole blood, obtained at baseline. The receptors here all came from an adult who was a healthcare worker with PCR-confirmed SARS-CoV-2 infection or an uninfected control (not recorded which).

This clonotype has ten or more counts. The chain uses TRBV9 and TRBJ1-2; D not certain. V dropped 0 bases and J dropped 5 bases, with 17 bases sitting between them. Germline CDR1 SGDLS, CDR2 YYNGEE. The CDR3 runs to 16 residues. CDR3 coding DNA: TGTGCCAGCAGCGTAGATAAGAAAGCAACTCGTTATGGCTACACCTTC. The encoded protein is CASSVDKKATRYGYTF.

This sequence joins TRBV20-1 and TRBJ1-5; a weak D match, TRBD1 (5 bases). This CDR3 has 12 residues. From germline, CDR1 is DFQATT and CDR2 SNEGSKA (reference sequence). V was cut by 6 bases and J by 1 base, with 7 bases left in between. CDR3 nucleotide sequence: TGCAGTGCCAGGGCGAGCAATCAGCCCCAGCATTTT. It is translated as CSARASNQPQHF.

The chain has TRBV6-2 or TRBV6-3 and TRBJ2-7; D unresolved. Germline values: CDR1 MNHEY, CDR2 SVGEGT. V was cut by 7 bases and J by 2 bases, with 12 bases left in between. The CDR3 runs to 13 residues. The CDR3 here is CASNRPGTYEQYF. CDR3 nucleotides: TGTGCCAGCAACCGACCTGGAACCTACGAGCAGTACTTC.

This clonotype was recorded many times. This rearrangement joins TRBV5-6 to TRBJ1-5; D possibly corresponds to TRBD1 (5 bases). Trimming stripped 4 bases from V and 5 bases from J, with 16 bases between. The CDR3 contains 15 residues. Germline values: CDR1 SGHDT, CDR2 YYEEEE. The DNA for the CDR3 is TGTGCCAGCAGCCCCCAGGAGGGGTCCTATCAGCCCCAGCATTTT. Amino acids: CASSPQEGSYQPQHF.

The table lists this clonotype with many counts. The rearrangement joins TRBV13 to TRBJ2-3, with 7 bases matching TRBD2. Germline CDR1 PRHDT, CDR2 FYEKMQ (reference sequence). Trimming cost V 7 bases and J 4 bases; bases outside gene matches: 5. The CDR3 has 13 amino acids. The CDR3 here is CASTIGLADTQYF. The CDR3 DNA follows: TGTGCCAGCACCATCGGACTAGCAGATACGCAGTATTTT.

At least ten counts were recorded for this clonotype. The chain recombines TRBV9 with TRBJ2-1; 10 positions match TRBD2. The CDR3 contains 17 residues. V was clipped by 1 base and J by 6 bases; unmatched bases: 10. Germline CDR1 is SGDLS and CDR2 is YYNGEE. CDR3 bases: TGTGCCAGCAGCGTAAAGGGAGCGGGAGGGCTCCGCAATGAGCAGTTCTTC. It specifies CASSVKGAGGLRNEQFF.

This clonotype was recorded many times. The V and J genes are TRBV20-1 and TRBJ2-1; 7 positions agree with TRBD2. CDR1 and CDR2 (germline): DFQATT, SNEGSKA (reference sequence). The J segment lost 13 bases and the V segment lost 6 bases, leaving 12 bases of the junction unmatched. This CDR3 has 12 residues. The CDR3 nucleotides are TGCAGTGCCTCGGGGACTACTCATCTTCAGTTCTTC. It yields the protein CSASGTTHLQFF.

Written as DNA, the CDR3 is TGTGCCAGCAGACCTTGGGATCCCGGCCCACAAGAGACCCAGTACTTC. Its translation: CASRPWDPGPQETQYF. This rearrangement joins TRBV28 to TRBJ2-5; D gene unclear. Looked up from germline, CDR1 is MDHEN and CDR2 is SYDVKM. Trimming cost V 6 bases and J 2 bases, with 19 bases left between them. This CDR3 has 16 amino acids.

This clonotype was counted many times. The chain couples TRBV29-1 to TRBJ2-2; D unclear. CDR1 is SQVTM, CDR2 ANQGSEA, per germline. V was trimmed by 3 bases and J by 1 base, leaving 3 bases between them. The CDR3 is 12 residues long. The CDR3 region has the DNA TGCAGCGTTGACGGGAACACCGGGGAGCTGTTTTTT. This sequence encodes CSVDGNTGELFF.

This chain links TRBV6-5 with TRBJ1-3; 11 nucleotides line up with TRBD1. Looked up from germline, CDR1 is MNHEY and CDR2 is SVGAGI. CDR3 length: 17 amino acids. The J segment lost 8 bases and the V segment lost 4 bases, leaving 13 bases of the junction unmatched. CDR3 amino acids: CASSFSYRDRGLYTIYF. As DNA, the CDR3 is TGTGCCAGCAGTTTCTCCTACCGGGACAGGGGGTTGTACACCATATATTTT.

This clonotype was seen repeatedly, ten times or more. The chain joins TRBV6-6 to TRBJ2-7, with TRBD2 matching over 7 bases. The CDR3 sequence is 14 residues long. CDR1 is MNHNY, CDR2 SVGAGI, per germline (reference sequence). J was trimmed by 0 bases and V by 5 bases; bases with no gene match: 4. The CDR3 sequence: CASSRDYSSYEQYF. CDR3 in DNA: TGTGCCAGCAGTCGGGACTATTCCTCCTACGAGCAGTACTTC.

The sample holds many counts of this clonotype. CDR3 nucleotide sequence: TGTGCCAGCAGTCCTATTCAGGGGTTTCATGGTGGCTACACCTTC. Amino acids: CASSPIQGFHGGYTF. The rearrangement joins TRBV27 to TRBJ1-2, with D perhaps matching TRBD1 (6 bases). The V gene lost 5 bases and the J gene lost 7 bases, with 20 bases spanning the gap. Germline CDR1 reads MNHEY; CDR2 reads SMNVEV (reference sequence). The CDR3 is 15 amino acids.

This clonotype came up many times. V gene TRBV29-1 combines with J gene TRBJ1-1; a weak D match, TRBD1 (5 bases). This CDR3 has 13 residues. The V gene lost 5 bases and the J gene lost 4 bases, with 14 bases spanning the gap. Per germline, CDR1 SQVTM and CDR2 ANQGSEA. The CDR3 reads CSVIRQSTTEAFF. DNA of the CDR3: TGCAGCGTTATACGACAGTCGACCACTGAAGCTTTCTTT.

This clonotype appeared many times. This sequence joins TRBV10-3 and TRBJ2-6; D is unresolved. V lost 7 bases, J lost 2 bases, and 12 bases lay in between. This CDR3 comprises 15 residues. From germline, CDR1 is ENHRY and CDR2 SYGVKD. The CDR3 DNA sequence: TGTGCCATCACCCTTGGGGTCCCTGGGGCCAACGTCCTGACTTTC. Translated: CAITLGVPGANVLTF.

In its sample, this clonotype was seen many times. The genes are TRBV28 and TRBJ1-1; 7 nucleotides line up with TRBD1. This CDR3 comprises 16 residues. The germline gives CDR1 MDHEN, CDR2 SYDVKM. Losses at the gene ends were 4 bases for V and 6 bases for J; bases not matched to a gene: 14. In nucleotides, the CDR3 is TGTGCCAGCAGTTCCCCGGGACAGACGGGATTGGCTGAAGCTTTCTTT. Protein sequence: CASSSPGQTGLAEAFF. Based on the CDR3 plus reference TRBV28 and TRBJ1-1, the full variable domain is DVKVTQSSRYLVKRTGEKVFLECVQDMDHENMFWYRQDPGLGLRLIYFSYDVKMKEKGDIPEGYSVSREKKERFSLILESASTNQTSMYLCASSSPGQTGLAEAFFGQGTRLTVV.

This chain uses TRBV6-5 with TRBJ2-7; D gene ambiguous. The length of the CDR3 is 14 residues. V lost 0 bases and J lost 5, with 11 bases in between. Germline V gene data show CDR1 as MNHEY and CDR2 as SVGAGI. CDR3 bases: TGTGCCAGCAGTTACTCCTATGCGGCACACGAGCAGTACTTC. Protein sequence: CASSYSYAAHEQYF.

The table lists this clonotype with many counts. V is TRBV12-3 or TRBV12-4 and J is TRBJ1-2; 9 nucleotides line up with TRBD1. The CDR3 length is 14 residues. V shed 11 bases and J 0 bases; nucleotides not matched to a gene: 7. The CDR3 nucleotides read TGTGCCGGAAATAGACAGGGGGCTAACTATGGCTACACCTTC. Translating gives CAGNRQGANYGYTF.

The chain combines TRBV4-2 with TRBJ1-5; 9 bases match TRBD1. The length of the CDR3 is 15 residues. Trimming at V came to 1 base and at J to 6 bases, leaving 4 bases not matched to a gene. Germline V CDR1 and CDR2: LGHNA, YNFKEQ. The CDR3 protein is CASSQGDRERQPQHF. CDR3 nucleotides: TGTGCCAGCAGCCAAGGGGACAGGGAGCGTCAGCCCCAGCATTTT.

This clonotype was seen only a few times. V is TRBV5-5 and J is TRBJ2-1; 8 bases agree with TRBD1. The CDR3 spans 19 residues. V lost 7 bases to trimming and J lost 4 bases; unmatched junction nucleotides: 22. Germline loops: CDR1 SGHKS, CDR2 YYEKEE (reference sequence). The CDR3 loop is CASHRRQGNNLPRYNEQFF. As DNA, the CDR3 is TGTGCCAGCCACCGACGACAGGGGAACAACCTTCCTCGATACAATGAGCAGTTCTTC.

This clonotype was seen many times. The rearrangement links TRBV28 to TRBJ2-7; 7 bases fit TRBD1. This CDR3 is 13 amino acids long. From germline, CDR1 is MDHEN and CDR2 SYDVKM. J gave up 3 bases and V 2 bases, and 1 base lay outside the gene matches. CDR3 amino acids: CASSLGTVYEQYF. The CDR3 bases are TGTGCCAGCAGTTTAGGGACAGTCTACGAGCAGTACTTC.